The next 6 T cell receptor beta chains were all read from a single sample in a study of regulatory T cells in long-lasting Graves disease. TCR beta libraries were built with iRepertoire HTBI primers and Arm-PCR of CDR3 regions. TCRdb re-analysed the multiplex PCR reads in MiXCR, keeping a single row per CDR3 protein. The sample yields 530,000 or so distinct CDR3 sequences, roughly 13% seen once. Time point given: newly diagnosed GD, antithyroid drugs for less than 3 months. PBMCs were the source of the RNA used for TCR sequencing. The sample also formed part of further work on T cells in Graves' hyperthyroidism and ophthalmopathy.

This material consisted of peripheral blood mononuclear cells (PBMCs), taken at new diagnosis, from a patient treated with antithyroid drugs. Receptors were obtained from a man under 40 with Graves disease.

Ten or more counts support this clonotype. V gene TRBV11-2 combines with J gene TRBJ2-1, with 9 bases that match TRBD2. After removal of 1 base from V and 6 bases from J, the junction contained 7 bases not matched to a gene. The CDR3 consists of 16 residues. Per the germline V gene, CDR1 is SGHAT and CDR2 is FQNNGV. The CDR3 DNA reads as TGTGCCAGCAGCTTAGGGCTAGCGGGAAGGGGCAATGAGCAGTTCTTC. Amino acid sequence: CASSLGLAGRGNEQFF. The whole variable domain, filled in from reference TRBV11-2 and TRBJ2-1, reads EAGVAQSPRYKIIEKRQSVAFWCNPISGHATLYWYQQILGQGPKLLIQFQNNGVVDDSQLPKDRFSAERLKGVDSTLKIQPAKLEDSAVYLCASSLGLAGRGNEQFFGPGTRLTVL.

This clonotype was counted many times. The chain employs TRBV24-1 and TRBJ2-1; a possible D gene is TRBD2 (6 bases). V lost 3 bases and J lost 1, with 12 bases in between. CDR3 length equals 16 residues. CDR1 is KGHDR, CDR2 SFDVKD, per germline. CDR3 residues: CATSDPTGLSYNEQFF. For the CDR3, the DNA is TGTGCCACCAGTGATCCTACGGGACTTTCCTACAATGAGCAGTTCTTC.

This clonotype was found many times. V is TRBV7-3 and J is TRBJ2-2; TRBD1 is a possible D gene (6 bases). The CDR3 is made up of 16 amino acids. Per the germline V gene, CDR1 is SGHTA and CDR2 is FQGTGA. Trimming pared 1 base from V and 4 bases from J, leaving 13 bases between. This chain's CDR3 is CASSLITGSVTGELFF. The CDR3 DNA is TGTGCCAGCAGCTTAATTACAGGGTCGGTCACCGGGGAGCTGTTTTTT. Drawing the rest from reference TRBV7-3 and TRBJ2-2, the complete variable domain is GAGVSQTPSNKVTEKGKYVELRCDPISGHTALYWYRQSLGQGPEFLIYFQGTGAADDSGLPNDRFFAVRPEGSVSTLKIQRTERGDSAVYLCASSLITGSVTGELFFGEGSRLTVL.

This clonotype came up a few times. CDR3 nucleotide sequence: TGTGCCAGCAGTGAAGGGCTCTATGGCAGCTCGAACACCGGGGAGCTGTTTTTT. Protein: CASSEGLYGSSNTGELFF. This chain connects TRBV6-1 to TRBJ2-2; the D is unclear. The CDR3 has 18 amino acids. Germline assignment: CDR1 MNHNS and CDR2 SASEGT. With 1 base removed from V and 0 bases from J, the gap between germline ends came to 15 bases.

Comments on this clonotype: A read error is likely, as this CDR3 ends without the conserved phenylalanine or tryptophan. The chain employs TRBV19 and TRBJ1-5, with D unclear. The germline V gene has CDR1 LNHDA and CDR2 SQIVND (reference sequence). This CDR3 spans 13 amino acids. V lost 5 bases to trimming and J lost 6 bases, with 11 bases between them. CDR3 sequence (DNA): TGTGCCAGTAGTGGCAGGTTTGGTCAGCCCCAGCATTCT. Its translation is CASSGRFGQPQHS.

In this sample, this clonotype turned up many times. The rearrangement uses TRBV24-1 and TRBJ1-2; D uncertain. The germline V and J ends were trimmed by 3 bases and 8 bases, with 15 bases remaining between them. The V gene's germline CDR1 is KGHDR and CDR2 SFDVKD. The CDR3 has 14 residues. In DNA, the CDR3 is TGTGCCACCAGTGATCCGGGAAATCGGAAGGGCTACACCTTC. It is translated as CATSDPGNRKGYTF.